The present entry profiles one T cell receptor beta chain with its context. Its target is not known. Clones were sequenced by immunoSEQ multiplex PCR, and TCRdb holds only the in-frame ones, with some missing. The sample shows about 68,000 clones, roughly 84% of them seen only once. The sample comes from a study of a mutant IDH1 vaccine in newly diagnosed glioma. About the research overall: Vaccine administration was initiated 4-6 weeks following radiotherapy alone, or with temozolomide cycles. Week 47 marked visit V13, whereas week 35 marked visit V12. Findings and caveats of the study: Immune responses induced by vaccination arose in 90% to 95% of the patients.

V trimming: 7 bases; J trimming: 3 bases; junction bases outside the gene matches: 11. From germline, CDR1 is MNHEY and CDR2 SMNVEV (reference sequence). CDR3 length: 15 amino acids. Time point in this sample: week 35, safety follow-up. Topical imiquimod accompanied each vaccine dose, which consisted of 300 ug of mutant IDH1 20-mer peptide. Across weeks 1, 3, 5, 7, 11, 15, 19 and 23, patients received a vaccination each time, eight in all. The material was PBMCs, obtained from a glioma patient whose treatment included an IDH1 peptide vaccine. The genes are TRBV27 and TRBJ1-1; 7 bases align to TRBD1. The source of this sequence is a man between 18 and 29 years old with glioma. The CDR3 is CASIGGAGMDTEAFF. The CDR3 nucleotides are TGTGCCAGCATAGGGGGCGCCGGTATGGACACTGAAGCTTTCTTT.